This TCR beta chain was sequenced during a study of blood T cell repertoires in COVID-19. Across the whole study: Italy, Spain and the United States were the sources of the convalescent and acute COVID-19 samples. In each case, the material was cDNA or gDNA derived from T cells, B-cell-depleted T cells, or PBMCs.

Per the original data handling: Amplified reference gene primers provided the basis for estimating nucleated cell counts. Repertoires were generated with immunoSEQ multiplex PCR, while TCRdb's copy carries only in-frame clones and drops some. V, J and clone size are those of that table, while D and trimming were read from the DNA. Of more than 85,000 clones in the sample, around 87% are singletons; the top ten hold approximately 17%. The sequence was collected from a human donor in a cohort sampled during active COVID-19. Specimen: peripheral blood.

In DNA form, the CDR3 reads TGTGCCTGGAGCCTACAGGGAGGGACTGAAGCTTTCTTT. This sequence encodes CAWSLQGGTEAFF. The chain employs TRBV30 and TRBJ1-1, with a tentative D call TRBD1 (6 bases). The CDR3 loop spans 13 amino acids. V gave up 3 bases and J gave up 5 bases, with 13 bases separating them. Germline CDR1 GTSNPN, CDR2 SVGIG (reference sequence).